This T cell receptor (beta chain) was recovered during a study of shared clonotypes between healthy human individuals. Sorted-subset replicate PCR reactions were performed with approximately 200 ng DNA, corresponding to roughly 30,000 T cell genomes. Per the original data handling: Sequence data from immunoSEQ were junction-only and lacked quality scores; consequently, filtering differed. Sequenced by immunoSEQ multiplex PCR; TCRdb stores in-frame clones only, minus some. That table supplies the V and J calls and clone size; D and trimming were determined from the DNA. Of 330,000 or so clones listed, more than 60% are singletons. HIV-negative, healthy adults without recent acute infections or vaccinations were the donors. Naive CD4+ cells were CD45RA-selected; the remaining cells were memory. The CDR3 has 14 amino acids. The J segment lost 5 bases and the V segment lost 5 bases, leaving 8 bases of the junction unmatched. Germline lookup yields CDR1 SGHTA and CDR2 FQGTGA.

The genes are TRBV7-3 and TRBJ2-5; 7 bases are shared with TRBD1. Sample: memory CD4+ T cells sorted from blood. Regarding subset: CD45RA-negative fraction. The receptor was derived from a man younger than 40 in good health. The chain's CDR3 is CASSPGGARETQYF. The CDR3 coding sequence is TGTGCCAGCAGCCCAGGGGGAGCGAGGGAGACCCAGTACTTC. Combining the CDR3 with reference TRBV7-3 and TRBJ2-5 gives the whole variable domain GAGVSQTPSNKVTEKGKYVELRCDPISGHTALYWYRQSLGQGPEFLIYFQGTGAADDSGLPNDRFFAVRPEGSVSTLKIQRTERGDSAVYLCASSPGGARETQYFGPGTRLLVL.